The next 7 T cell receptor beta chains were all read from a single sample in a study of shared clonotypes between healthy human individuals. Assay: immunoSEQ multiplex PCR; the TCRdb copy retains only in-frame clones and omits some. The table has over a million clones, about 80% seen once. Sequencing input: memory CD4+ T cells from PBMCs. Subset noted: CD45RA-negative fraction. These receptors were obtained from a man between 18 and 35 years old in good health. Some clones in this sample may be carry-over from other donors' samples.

The DNA of the CDR3 is TGTGCCAGCAGCCCGACGGACAGGGGGCATTCTCGTTACGAGCAGTACTTC. Translated, it gives CASSPTDRGHSRYEQYF. The V call is TRBV9, the J call TRBJ2-7; 11 bases align to TRBD1. The germline gives CDR1 SGDLS, CDR2 YYNGEE. Unmatched junction bases numbered 13, after V lost 4 bases and J lost 4 bases. The CDR3 loop spans 17 amino acids.

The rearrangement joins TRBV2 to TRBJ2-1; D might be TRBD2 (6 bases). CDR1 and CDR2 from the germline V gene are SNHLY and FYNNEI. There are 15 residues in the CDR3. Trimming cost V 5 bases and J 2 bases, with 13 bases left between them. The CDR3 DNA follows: TGTGCCAGCAGTCGACGGGAGCCCCCCTACAATGAGCAGTTCTTC. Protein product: CASSRREPPYNEQFF.

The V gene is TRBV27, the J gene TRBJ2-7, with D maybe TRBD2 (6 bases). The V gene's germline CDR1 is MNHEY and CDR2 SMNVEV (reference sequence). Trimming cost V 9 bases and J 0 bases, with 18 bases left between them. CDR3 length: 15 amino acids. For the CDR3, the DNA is TGTGCCAGTTCTACACCGGGGGTTAGCTCCTACGAGCAGTACTTC. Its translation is CASSTPGVSSYEQYF.

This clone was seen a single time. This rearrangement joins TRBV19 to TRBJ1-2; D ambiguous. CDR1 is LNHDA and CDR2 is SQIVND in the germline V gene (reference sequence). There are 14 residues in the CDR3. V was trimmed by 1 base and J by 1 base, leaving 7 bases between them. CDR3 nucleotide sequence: TGTGCCAGTAGTATAGCATCGGGTAACTATGGCTACACCTTC. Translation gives CASSIASGNYGYTF.

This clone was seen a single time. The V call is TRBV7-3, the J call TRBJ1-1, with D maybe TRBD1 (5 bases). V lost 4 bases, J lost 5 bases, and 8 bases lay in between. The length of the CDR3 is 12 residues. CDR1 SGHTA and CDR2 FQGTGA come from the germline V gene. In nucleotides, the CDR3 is TGTGCCAGCAGCTCCCAGGGAACTGAAGCTTTCTTT. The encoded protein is CASSSQGTEAFF.

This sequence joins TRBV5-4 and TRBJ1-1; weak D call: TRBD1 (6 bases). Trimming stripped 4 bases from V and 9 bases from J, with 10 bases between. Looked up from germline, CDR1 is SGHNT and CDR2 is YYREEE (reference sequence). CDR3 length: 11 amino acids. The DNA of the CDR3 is TGTGCCAGCAGCCTTGGGGGGCAAGCTTTCTTT. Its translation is CASSLGGQAFF. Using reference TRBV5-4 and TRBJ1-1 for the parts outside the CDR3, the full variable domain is ETGVTQSPTHLIKTRGQQVTLRCSSQSGHNTVSWYQQALGQGPQFIFQYYREEENGRGNFPPRFSGLQFPNYSSELNVNALELDDSALYLCASSLGGQAFFGQGTRLTVV.

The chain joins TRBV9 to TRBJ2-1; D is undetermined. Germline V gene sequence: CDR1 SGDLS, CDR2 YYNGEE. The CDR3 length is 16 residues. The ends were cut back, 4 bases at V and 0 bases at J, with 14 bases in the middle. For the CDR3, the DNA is TGTGCCAGCAGCCCCCGAGTGCGTAACTCCTACAATGAGCAGTTCTTC. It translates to CASSPRVRNSYNEQFF.